Listed below are T cell receptor beta chains from one sample, sequenced in a study of molecular identifiers for immune sequencing clone quantification. One entry per CDR3 protein results from TCRdb running MiXCR on the PCR reads. The sample has tens of thousands of distinct CDR3 sequences, roughly 20% seen once. The sample taken for sequencing was naive CD8+ T cells from blood, with Jurkat cell RNA spiked in. The receptors originated from a human donor in good health. Some libraries in this study had Jurkat cell RNA spiked in. Each CDR3 is given with its conserved first and last residue. The order of the fields is CDR3 DNA, CDR3 protein, clone size, D gene, V gene, J gene. The D gene is left open where the match is weak. Expanded clones are given a class, and other clones once, few, many or no size at all.

DNA: TGTGCCAGCAGCTTAGGGGGGGGACTAGCGGACTATGAGCAGTACTTC; CDR3: CASSLGGGLADYEQYF; size: few; D: TRBD2; V: TRBV7-2; J: TRBJ2-7
DNA: TGTGCCAGCAGCTTCGCGGGAGGGGGGGAGACCCAGTACTTC; CDR3: CASSFAGGGETQYF; size: many; D: TRBD2; V: TRBV7-2; J: TRBJ2-5
DNA: TGCGCCAGCAGTCCCGGGACCCCTTTCTACGAGCAGTACTTC; CDR3: CASSPGTPFYEQYF; size: .; D: .; V: TRBV23-1; J: TRBJ2-7
DNA: TGCGCCAGCAGCCGAGAAGGGCAGGGAGCTCAGCCCCAGCATTTT; CDR3: CASSREGQGAQPQHF; size: few; D: .; V: TRBV4-1; J: TRBJ1-5
DNA: TGCGCCACCTACAATGAGCAGTTCTTC; CDR3: CATYNEQFF; size: .; D: .; V: TRBV5-1; J: TRBJ2-1
DNA: TGTGCCAGCAGCCCAACGAACTGGACAGGCATGAACACTGAAGCTTTCTTT; CDR3: CASSPTNWTGMNTEAFF; size: many; D: TRBD1; V: TRBV7-2; J: TRBJ1-1
DNA: TGTGCCAGCAGTTTAAGTAACAACCAAGAGACCCAGTACTTC; CDR3: CASSLSNNQETQYF; size: .; D: .; V: TRBV27; J: TRBJ2-5
DNA: TGTGCCAGCAGTGACAATGGGCAGTTCTTC; CDR3: CASSDNGQFF; size: .; D: .; V: TRBV28; J: TRBJ2-1
DNA: TGCGCCAGCAGCAAAGGCCCGGGACTAGCGGGGGCCTACGAGCAGTACTTC; CDR3: CASSKGPGLAGAYEQYF; size: .; D: TRBD2; V: TRBV4-1; J: TRBJ2-7
DNA: TGTGCCAGCAGCTACGGACAGGGGGTCTCTCGCGAGCAGTACTTC; CDR3: CASSYGQGVSREQYF; size: many; D: TRBD1; V: TRBV7-9; J: TRBJ2-7
DNA: TGTGTCAGCAGTCCCCATAACGCGAACACCGGGGAGCTGTTTTTT; CDR3: CVSSPHNANTGELFF; size: many; D: .; V: TRBV6-6; J: TRBJ2-2
DNA: TGTGCCAGTAGTATAGTATACAGGGGGACGTTTGCCAAAAACATTCAGTACTTC; CDR3: CASSIVYRGTFAKNIQYF; size: .; D: TRBD1; V: TRBV19; J: TRBJ2-4
DNA: TGTGCCAGCAGTTACGGATTCCGCTACGAGCAGTACTTC; CDR3: CASSYGFRYEQYF; size: .; D: .; V: TRBV6-2/TRBV6-3; J: TRBJ2-7
DNA: TGCAGTGCTGGGGCTGGCGGAGCGGGAGAGACCCAGTACTTC; CDR3: CSAGAGGAGETQYF; size: many; D: .; V: TRBV20-1; J: TRBJ2-5
DNA: TGCAGCGTTGAAGGGACAGGGGGCTACGAGCAGTACTTC; CDR3: CSVEGTGGYEQYF; size: .; D: TRBD1; V: TRBV29-1; J: TRBJ2-7
DNA: TGTGCCAGCAGCTTATCCCCCCTAACGGGAGGGCCGTGGCACGAGCAGTACTTC; CDR3: CASSLSPLTGGPWHEQYF; size: .; D: TRBD2; V: TRBV7-2; J: TRBJ2-7
DNA: TGTGCCAGCAGCTTCCCGGGACAGACAAAATACAATGAGCAGTTCTTC; CDR3: CASSFPGQTKYNEQFF; size: many; D: TRBD1; V: TRBV7-2; J: TRBJ2-1
DNA: TGTGCCAGCAGCTTAGGACTAGCGGACTCAGGGCAGTTCTTC; CDR3: CASSLGLADSGQFF; size: medium-sized; D: TRBD2; V: TRBV7-3; J: TRBJ2-1
DNA: TGTGCCAGGACAGTGGTTGGTGAGCAGTTCTTC; CDR3: CARTVVGEQFF; size: .; D: .; V: TRBV2; J: TRBJ2-1
DNA: TGTGCCAGCAGCTTGGGGACAGCAACCTACGAGCAGTACTTC; CDR3: CASSLGTATYEQYF; size: many; D: TRBD1; V: TRBV13; J: TRBJ2-7
DNA: TGTGCCATCAGTGACCTGAATGGGGGGGTATGGAGGTACGAGCAGTACTTC; CDR3: CAISDLNGGVWRYEQYF; size: .; D: TRBD2; V: TRBV10-3; J: TRBJ2-7
DNA: TGTGCCAGCAGCGTGAGGAGGGAGAGACTAGCGGGAGTGCATAATGAGCAGTTCTTC; CDR3: CASSVRRERLAGVHNEQFF; size: many; D: TRBD2; V: TRBV9; J: TRBJ2-1
DNA: TGTGCCAGCAGCCAACTGGTGATTTCATACGAGCAGTACTTC; CDR3: CASSQLVISYEQYF; size: many; D: .; V: TRBV7-8; J: TRBJ2-7
DNA: TGTGCCAACCCGAGGAGCACCGGGGAGCTGTTTTTT; CDR3: CANPRSTGELFF; size: many; D: .; V: TRBV7-9; J: TRBJ2-2
DNA: TGTGCCAGCAGTTATACAGGGAACACTGAAGCTTTCTTT; CDR3: CASSYTGNTEAFF; size: few; D: .; V: TRBV3-1; J: TRBJ1-1
DNA: TGTGCCAGCAGTATCGGACTCGACACAGATACGCAGTATTTT; CDR3: CASSIGLDTDTQYF; size: few; D: .; V: TRBV27; J: TRBJ2-3
DNA: TGTGCCAGCAGCCCCGGGGGGATGGAGCTTTACGAGCAGTACTTC; CDR3: CASSPGGMELYEQYF; size: many; D: TRBD2; V: TRBV7-9; J: TRBJ2-7
DNA: TGTGCCAGCAGTTTACAGGGAACCGGGGAGCTGTTTTTT; CDR3: CASSLQGTGELFF; size: few; D: .; V: TRBV12-3/TRBV12-4; J: TRBJ2-2
DNA: TGTGCCAGCAGCGTAGGTGGAGGGGCGGACTACAATGAGCAGTTCTTC; CDR3: CASSVGGGADYNEQFF; size: few; D: .; V: TRBV9; J: TRBJ2-1
DNA: TGCAGTGCTAGAGATCGGTGGTCGCCAGCCCGACCTTCCGATACGCAGTATTTT; CDR3: CSARDRWSPARPSDTQYF; size: many; D: .; V: TRBV20-1; J: TRBJ2-3
DNA: TGTGCCAGCAGCTCCCCCCTAGCGAGAGGGAATGAGCAGTTCTTC; CDR3: CASSSPLARGNEQFF; size: .; D: .; V: TRBV7-6; J: TRBJ2-1
DNA: TGTGCCAGCAGCCGACAGGGATACGGGGAGCTGTTTTTT; CDR3: CASSRQGYGELFF; size: many; D: TRBD1; V: TRBV11-1; J: TRBJ2-2
DNA: TGTGCCAGCAGCCCGGTTACCTTGAACACTGAAGCTTTCTTT; CDR3: CASSPVTLNTEAFF; size: many; D: .; V: TRBV7-9; J: TRBJ1-1
DNA: TGTGCCACCAGTGACCCCACTAGCGGAAAGAACACCGGGGAGCTGTTTTTT; CDR3: CATSDPTSGKNTGELFF; size: many; D: TRBD2; V: TRBV24-1; J: TRBJ2-2
DNA: TGTGCCAGCAGCTTCTTTTCGAGGGCCGGGGTGGGCAATGAGCAGTTCTTC; CDR3: CASSFFSRAGVGNEQFF; size: many; D: .; V: TRBV7-2; J: TRBJ2-1
DNA: TGTGCCAGCAGTGGTAGCGGGAAGGGATCCTACAATGAGCAGTTCTTC; CDR3: CASSGSGKGSYNEQFF; size: once; D: TRBD2; V: TRBV28; J: TRBJ2-1
DNA: TGTGCCAGCAGTTTAACTACCGGGACCAACTACGAGCAGTACTTC; CDR3: CASSLTTGTNYEQYF; size: few; D: .; V: TRBV28; J: TRBJ2-7
DNA: TGTGCCAGCAGCTTATTAGGTTCGTTCATTGAGCAGTTCTTC; CDR3: CASSLLGSFIEQFF; size: many; D: .; V: TRBV7-9; J: TRBJ2-1
DNA: TGTGCCAGCAGCCAAGGTAGGGTGGCTAGCGGGAGAGGTCTTTCGGAGCAGTACTTC; CDR3: CASSQGRVASGRGLSEQYF; size: many; D: TRBD2; V: TRBV3-1; J: TRBJ2-7
DNA: TGTGCCAGCAGCGTAACAAGACAGGGGTTCGATACGCAGTATTTT; CDR3: CASSVTRQGFDTQYF; size: many; D: TRBD1; V: TRBV9; J: TRBJ2-3
DNA: TGTGCCAGCAGCTTGGCCGGGCGGTCCCAAGAGACCCAGTACTTC; CDR3: CASSLAGRSQETQYF; size: many; D: .; V: TRBV5-6; J: TRBJ2-5
DNA: TGTGCCAGCAGCCAAGCCTTCGTCCGCCTGGACAGGCCACCTCCACGGCCCACCAACACCATATATTTT; CDR3: CASSQAFVRLDRPPPRPTNTIYF; size: many; D: TRBD1; V: TRBV3-1; J: TRBJ1-3
DNA: TGTGCCAGCAGTTTTAGCGGGAGCTCCTACGAGCAGTACTTC; CDR3: CASSFSGSSYEQYF; size: many; D: TRBD2; V: TRBV28; J: TRBJ2-7
DNA: TGTGCCAGCAGCTCAGGGGTTCCTGGAAACACCATATATTTT; CDR3: CASSSGVPGNTIYF; size: .; D: .; V: TRBV7-6; J: TRBJ1-3
DNA: TGCAGCGTTGACGTGGGGGTCGGCGCCGGGGAGCTGTTTTTT; CDR3: CSVDVGVGAGELFF; size: .; D: .; V: TRBV29-1; J: TRBJ2-2
DNA: TGTGCCAGCAGCTTAGGGGTGAACACTGAAGCTTTCTTT; CDR3: CASSLGVNTEAFF; size: .; D: .; V: TRBV6-4; J: TRBJ1-1
DNA: TGCGCCAGCAGCTTGACCATAGCGGGAGGGCCCTCCAATGAGCAGTTCTTC; CDR3: CASSLTIAGGPSNEQFF; size: many; D: TRBD2; V: TRBV5-1; J: TRBJ2-1
DNA: TGTGCCAGCAGCCAAAGAACCGGGACACCGTACCAAGAGACCCAGTACTTC; CDR3: CASSQRTGTPYQETQYF; size: many; D: .; V: TRBV3-1; J: TRBJ2-5
DNA: TGTGCCAGCAGCTTAGACAGTAGCAATCAGCCCCAGCATTTT; CDR3: CASSLDSSNQPQHF; size: many; D: .; V: TRBV7-9; J: TRBJ1-5
DNA: TGTGCCAGCAGCCTAGCGGGGCAAAACAATGAGCAGTTCTTC; CDR3: CASSLAGQNNEQFF; size: .; D: TRBD2; V: TRBV11-2; J: TRBJ2-1
DNA: TGTGCCAGCAGTTACCTTGCGGGAGGGCCTACCGGGGAGCTGTTTTTT; CDR3: CASSYLAGGPTGELFF; size: many; D: TRBD2; V: TRBV6-5; J: TRBJ2-2
DNA: TGCAGCGTCAGGACTAGCGGGATGATCGAGCAGTACTTC; CDR3: CSVRTSGMIEQYF; size: many; D: TRBD2; V: TRBV29-1; J: TRBJ2-7
DNA: TGTGCCAGCAGCTTAGAATTCGGACACACATTCCAAGAGACCCAGTACTTC; CDR3: CASSLEFGHTFQETQYF; size: many; D: .; V: TRBV11-2; J: TRBJ2-5